This is a list of T cell receptor beta chains from one sample in a study of blood T cell repertoires in COVID-19. The data were produced by immunoSEQ multiplex PCR, yet TCRdb's version contains in-frame clones alone and is incomplete. This sample has around 150,000 clones, with approximately 86% found just once. Input material: peripheral blood. The source of these receptors is a man aged 65 to 85 with acute or convalescent COVID-19. Both conserved end residues are part of each CDR3. Each record gives: clone size, J gene, V gene, D gene, CDR3 protein, CDR3 DNA. D genes are given only for firm matches. The listing skips clone size in some rows; elsewhere it reads once, few, many or a size class.

-,TRBJ2-6,TRBV24-1,TRBD1,CATSARGIGANVLTF,TGTGCCACCAGTGCCAGGGGGATTGGGGCCAACGTCCTGACTTTC
-,TRBJ2-3,TRBV19,TRBD2,CASSPWGGLAGGPSDTQYF,TGTGCCAGTAGTCCCTGGGGTGGACTAGCGGGAGGGCCCTCAGATACGCAGTATTTT
-,TRBJ1-2,TRBV6-5,TRBD1,CASTRGSEANYGYTF,TGTGCCAGTACCAGGGGGTCTGAAGCTAACTATGGCTACACCTTC
-,TRBJ1-3,TRBV11-3,-,CASSLRGPSSGNTIYF,TGTGCCAGCAGCTTACGAGGGCCGAGCTCTGGAAACACCATATATTTT
-,TRBJ2-1,TRBV18,TRBD2,CASSPRTSGSYNEQFF,TGTGCCAGCTCACCACGGACTAGCGGCTCCTACAATGAGCAGTTCTTC
-,TRBJ1-6,TRBV6-5,-,CASIRGADSPLHF,TGTGCCAGCATACGGGGGGCAGATTCACCCCTCCACTTT
-,TRBJ1-4,TRBV25-1,-,CASSSGFNEKLFF,TGTGCCAGCAGTAGCGGATTTAATGAAAAACTGTTTTTT
-,TRBJ1-2,TRBV29-1,TRBD1,CSVRTGGKDGYTF,TGCAGCGTTCGGACAGGGGGAAAGGATGGCTACACCTTC
-,TRBJ1-1,TRBV7-3,-,CASSLGGETEAFF,TGTGCCAGCAGCTTAGGGGGCGAAACTGAAGCTTTCTTT
once,TRBJ1-5,TRBV7-2,TRBD1,CASSARQGMEQPQHF,TGTGCCAGCAGCGCCCGACAGGGTATGGAGCAGCCCCAGCATTTT
once,TRBJ1-6,TRBV6-5,-,CASISGGAASPLHF,TGTGCCAGCATCTCGGGGGGGGCTGCTTCACCCCTCCACTTT
-,TRBJ2-3,TRBV7-3,TRBD2,CASSLAGLSTDTQYF,TGTGCCAGCAGCCTAGCGGGCCTAAGCACAGATACGCAGTATTTT
-,TRBJ1-1,TRBV5-1,-,CASSSVGDRSTEAFF,TGCGCCAGCAGCTCGGTCGGGGATCGGTCCACTGAAGCTTTCTTT
-,TRBJ1-1,TRBV5-1,TRBD1,CASSPLQGMNTEAFF,TGCGCCAGCAGCCCCCTACAGGGGATGAACACTGAAGCTTTCTTT
-,TRBJ2-2,TRBV7-2,TRBD1,CASKATGAGTGELFF,TGTGCCAGCAAGGCGACAGGGGCGGGCACCGGGGAGCTGTTTTTT
-,TRBJ1-1,TRBV7-3,-,CASSLDSMNTEAFF,TGTGCCAGCAGCCTGGACAGCATGAACACTGAAGCTTTCTTT
-,TRBJ1-5,TRBV19,-,CASSIETGRTSNQPQHF,TGTGCCAGTAGTATAGAAACAGGGCGGACTAGCAATCAGCCCCAGCATTTT
-,TRBJ2-1,TRBV14,-,CASSQQLGAGNVQFF,TGTGCCAGCAGCCAACAATTGGGCGCGGGTAACGTACAGTTCTTC
-,TRBJ2-3,TRBV24-1,TRBD2,CATSDWGTSGMVDTQYF,TGTGCCACCAGTGATTGGGGGACTAGCGGAATGGTAGATACGCAGTATTTT
-,TRBJ1-1,TRBV9,-,CASSVVSNTEAFF,TGTGCCAGCAGCGTAGTTTCTAACACTGAAGCTTTCTTT
-,TRBJ1-1,TRBV19,-,CASSIQGSNTEAFF,TGTGCCAGTAGTATACAGGGGTCGAACACTGAAGCTTTCTTT
-,TRBJ2-1,TRBV5-1,TRBD2,CASSPLTSGPYNEQFF,TGCGCCAGCAGCCCTTTAACTAGCGGTCCTTACAATGAGCAGTTCTTC
-,TRBJ1-1,TRBV19,-,CASSIVVGTGSSAEAFF,TGTGCCAGTAGTATAGTGGTGGGTACAGGGAGTTCGGCTGAAGCTTTCTTT
-,TRBJ2-7,TRBV7-3,TRBD2,CASRRPGLAIYEQYF,TGTGCCAGCAGACGTCCTGGACTAGCGATCTACGAGCAGTACTTC